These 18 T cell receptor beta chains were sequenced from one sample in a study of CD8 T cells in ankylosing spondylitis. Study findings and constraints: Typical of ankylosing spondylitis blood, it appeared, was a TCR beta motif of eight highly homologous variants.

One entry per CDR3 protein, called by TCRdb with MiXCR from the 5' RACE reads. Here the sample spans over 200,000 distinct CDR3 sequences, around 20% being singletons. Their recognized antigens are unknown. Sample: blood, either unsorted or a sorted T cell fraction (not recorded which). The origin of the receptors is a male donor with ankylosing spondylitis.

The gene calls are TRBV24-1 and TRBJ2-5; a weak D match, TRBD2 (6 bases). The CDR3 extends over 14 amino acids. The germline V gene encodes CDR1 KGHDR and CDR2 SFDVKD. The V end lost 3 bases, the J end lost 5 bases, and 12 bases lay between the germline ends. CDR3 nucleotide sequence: TGTGCCACCAGTGATGTTGGAAGCGGGGAGACCCAGTACTTC. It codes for CATSDVGSGETQYF.

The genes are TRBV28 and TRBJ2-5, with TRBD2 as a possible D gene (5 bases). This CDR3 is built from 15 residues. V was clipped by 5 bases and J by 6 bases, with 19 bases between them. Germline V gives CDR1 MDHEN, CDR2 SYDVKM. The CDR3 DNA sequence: TGTGCCAGCAGTGAGCCGACGGGGTTTGGTAAGACCCAGTACTTC. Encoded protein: CASSEPTGFGKTQYF.

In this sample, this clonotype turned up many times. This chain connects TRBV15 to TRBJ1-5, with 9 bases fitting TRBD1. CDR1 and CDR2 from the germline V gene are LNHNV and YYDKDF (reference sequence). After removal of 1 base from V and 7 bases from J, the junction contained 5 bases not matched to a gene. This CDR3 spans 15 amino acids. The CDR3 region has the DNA TGTGCCACCAGCAGAGTGACAGGGGGAGCGCAGCCCCAGCATTTT. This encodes CATSRVTGGAQPQHF.

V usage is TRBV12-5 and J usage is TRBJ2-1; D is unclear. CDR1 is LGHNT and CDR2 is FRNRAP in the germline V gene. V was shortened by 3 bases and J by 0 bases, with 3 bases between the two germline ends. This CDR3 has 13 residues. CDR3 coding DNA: TGTGCTAGTGGTTTAAGCTCCTACAATGAGCAGTTCTTC. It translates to CASGLSSYNEQFF. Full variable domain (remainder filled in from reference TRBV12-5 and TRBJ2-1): DARVTQTPRHKVTEMGQEVTMRCQPILGHNTVFWYRQTMMQGLELLAYFRNRAPLDDSGMPKDRFSAEMPDATLATLKIQPSEPRDSAVYFCASGLSSYNEQFFGPGTRLTVL.

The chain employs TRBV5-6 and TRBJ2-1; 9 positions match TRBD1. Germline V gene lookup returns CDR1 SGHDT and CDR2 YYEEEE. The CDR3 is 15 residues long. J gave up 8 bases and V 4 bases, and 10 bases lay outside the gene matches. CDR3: CASSPRDREGDEQFF. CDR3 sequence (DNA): TGTGCCAGCAGCCCCCGGGACAGGGAGGGCGATGAGCAGTTCTTC.

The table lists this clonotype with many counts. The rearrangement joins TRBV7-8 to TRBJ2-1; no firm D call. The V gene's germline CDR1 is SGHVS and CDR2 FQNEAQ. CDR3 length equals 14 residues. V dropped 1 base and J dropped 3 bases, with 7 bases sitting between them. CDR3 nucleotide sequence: TGTGCCAGCAGCTTAGGATTGGACTACAATGAGCAGTTCTTC. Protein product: CASSLGLDYNEQFF.

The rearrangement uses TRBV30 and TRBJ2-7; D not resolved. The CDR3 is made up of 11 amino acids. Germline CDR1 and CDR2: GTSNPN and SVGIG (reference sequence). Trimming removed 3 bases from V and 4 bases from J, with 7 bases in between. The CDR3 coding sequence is TGTGCCTGGAGATCAGGATACGAGCAGTACTTC. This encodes CAWRSGYEQYF. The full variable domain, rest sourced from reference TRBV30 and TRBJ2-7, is SQTIHQWPATLVQPVGSPLSLECTVEGTSNPNLYWYRQAAGRGLQLLFYSVGIGQISSEVPQNLSASRPQDRQFILSSKKLLLSDSGFYLCAWRSGYEQYFGPGTRLTVT.

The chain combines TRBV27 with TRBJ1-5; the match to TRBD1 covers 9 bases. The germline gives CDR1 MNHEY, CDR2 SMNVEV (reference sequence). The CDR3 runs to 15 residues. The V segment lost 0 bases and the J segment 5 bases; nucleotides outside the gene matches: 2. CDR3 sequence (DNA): TGTGCCAGCAGTTTATCGTGGACAGGGGATCAGCCCCAGCATTTT. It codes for CASSLSWTGDQPQHF.

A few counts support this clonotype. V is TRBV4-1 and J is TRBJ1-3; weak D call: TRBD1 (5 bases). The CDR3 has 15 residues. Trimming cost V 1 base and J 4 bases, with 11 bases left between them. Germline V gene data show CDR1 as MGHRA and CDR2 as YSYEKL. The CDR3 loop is CASSQGGYTGNTIYF. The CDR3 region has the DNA TGCGCCAGCAGCCAAGGGGGGTACACCGGAAACACCATATATTTT.

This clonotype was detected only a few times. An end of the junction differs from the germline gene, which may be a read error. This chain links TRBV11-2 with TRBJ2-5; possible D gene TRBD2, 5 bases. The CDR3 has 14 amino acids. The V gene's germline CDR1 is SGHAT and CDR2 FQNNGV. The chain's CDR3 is CASSLDKESRTLGF. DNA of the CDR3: TGTGCCAGCAGCTTAGATAAGGAAAGCAGGACTCTGGGCTTC.

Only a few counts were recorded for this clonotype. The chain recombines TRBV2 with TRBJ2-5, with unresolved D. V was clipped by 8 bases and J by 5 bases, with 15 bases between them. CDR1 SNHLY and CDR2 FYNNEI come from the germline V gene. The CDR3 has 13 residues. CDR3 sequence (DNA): TGTGCCAGCCGGCAGGAAGCGTGGGAGACCCAGTACTTC. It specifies CASRQEAWETQYF.

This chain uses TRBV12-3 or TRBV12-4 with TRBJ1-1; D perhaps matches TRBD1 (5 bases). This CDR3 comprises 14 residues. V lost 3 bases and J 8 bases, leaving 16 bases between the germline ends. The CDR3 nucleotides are TGTGCCAGCAGTTTTGGGGGAAGGGGCGACGAAGCTTTCTTT. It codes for CASSFGGRGDEAFF.

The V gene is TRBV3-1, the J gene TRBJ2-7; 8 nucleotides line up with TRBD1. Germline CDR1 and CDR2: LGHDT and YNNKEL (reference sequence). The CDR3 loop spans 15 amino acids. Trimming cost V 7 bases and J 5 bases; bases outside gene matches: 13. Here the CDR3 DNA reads TGTGCCAGCATTCGACCCCCACAGGGGGAAAACGAGCAGTACTTC. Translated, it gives CASIRPPQGENEQYF.

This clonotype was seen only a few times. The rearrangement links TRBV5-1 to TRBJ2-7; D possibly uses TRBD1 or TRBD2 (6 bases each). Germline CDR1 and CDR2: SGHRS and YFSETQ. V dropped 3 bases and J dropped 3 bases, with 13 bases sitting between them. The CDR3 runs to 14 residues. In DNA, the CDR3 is TGCGCCAGCAGCTGGGGGGAAGGGGGCTACGAGCAGTACTTC. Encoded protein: CASSWGEGGYEQYF. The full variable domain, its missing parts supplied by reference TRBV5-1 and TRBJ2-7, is KAGVTQTPRYLIKTRGQQVTLSCSPISGHRSVSWYQQTPGQGLQFLFEYFSETQRNKGNFPGRFSGRQFSNSRSEMNVSTLELGDSALYLCASSWGEGGYEQYFGPGTRLTVT.

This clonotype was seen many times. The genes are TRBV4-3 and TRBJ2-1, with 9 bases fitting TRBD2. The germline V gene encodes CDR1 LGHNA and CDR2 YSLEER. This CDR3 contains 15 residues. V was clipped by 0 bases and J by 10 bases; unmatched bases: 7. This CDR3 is CASSQDRASGTEQFF. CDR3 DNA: TGCGCCAGCAGCCAAGATAGGGCTAGCGGGACCGAGCAGTTCTTC.

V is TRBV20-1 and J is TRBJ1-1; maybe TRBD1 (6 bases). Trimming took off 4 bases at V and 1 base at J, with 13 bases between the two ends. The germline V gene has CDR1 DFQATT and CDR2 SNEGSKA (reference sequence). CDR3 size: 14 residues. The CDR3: CSATPDSQNTEAFF. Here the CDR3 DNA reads TGCAGTGCTACCCCGGACAGCCAGAACACTGAAGCTTTCTTT.

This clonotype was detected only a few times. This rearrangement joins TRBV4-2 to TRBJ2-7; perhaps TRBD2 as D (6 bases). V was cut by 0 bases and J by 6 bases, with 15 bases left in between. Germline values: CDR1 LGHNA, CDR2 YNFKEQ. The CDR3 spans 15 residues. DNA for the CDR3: TGTGCCAGCAGCCAAGATTTTCCTAGCGTTCGCGAGCAGTACTTC. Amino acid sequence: CASSQDFPSVREQYF.

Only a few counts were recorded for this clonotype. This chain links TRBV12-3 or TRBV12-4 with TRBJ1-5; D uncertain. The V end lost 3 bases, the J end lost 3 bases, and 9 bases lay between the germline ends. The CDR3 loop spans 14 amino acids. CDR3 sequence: CASSFGQHNQPQHF. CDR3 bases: TGTGCCAGCAGTTTCGGTCAGCACAATCAGCCCCAGCATTTT.